The present T cell receptor beta chain was sequenced within a study of T cell responses to AZD1222 COVID-19 vaccine. The germline CDR1 and CDR2 sequences are MNHEY and SVGAGI. V shed 2 bases and J shed 8 bases, with 12 bases lying between them. The CDR3 length is 14 residues. Regarding this clone: Its antigen is as yet unknown.

The protocol was immunoSEQ multiplex PCR, while the TCRdb copy is restricted to in-frame clones and leaves out a portion. The profile shows 150,000 to 200,000 clones, approximately 94% of them singletons. Samples with a second dose at about 4 or about 12 weeks were pooled together. Whole-study findings and limits: Females outnumbered males among donors, who were mostly white British; clonal diversity was possibly underestimated. CD4 TCRs covered the whole spike, strongest at regions 160-218 and 743-854. No day 14 peak samples; only post-peak repertoires were characterized.

This TCR was recovered from an adult who received the AZD1222 COVID-19 vaccine. The starting material was peripheral blood, obtained 28 days after the second AZD1222 dose. The gene calls are TRBV6-5 and TRBJ1-4; weak D call: TRBD1 (6 bases). The CDR3 DNA sequence: TGTGCCAGCAGTTACGCGGGACAAGGCGAAAAACTGTTTTTT. Its protein is CASSYAGQGEKLFF.